This record covers a single TCR beta chain. The entry originates in a study of blood T cell repertoires in COVID-19. Study-level background: Nucleic acid was either cDNA or gDNA, and it came from T cells, B-cell-depleted T cells, or PBMCs.

The junction had 13 bases not matched to a gene; V was cut back by 6 bases and J by 2 bases. Germline CDR1 is LNHDA and CDR2 is SQIVND (reference sequence). The CDR3 extends over 17 amino acids. Method: immunoSEQ multiplex PCR; TCRdb's copy keeps in-frame clones and lacks some. The sample has 130,000 to 150,000 clones; roughly nine tenths are singletons. The sequenced material came from peripheral blood. The J gene is TRBJ2-5, the V gene TRBV19, with 9 bases identical to TRBD2. The sequence was obtained from a woman aged 55-75 years with active COVID-19. The CDR3 DNA reads as TGTGCCAGTAGCCGCGCCGACACTAGCGGGTGGCAAGAGACCCAGTACTTC. Translating gives CASSRADTSGWQETQYF. Drawing the rest from reference TRBV19 and TRBJ2-5, the complete variable domain is DGGITQSPKYLFRKEGQNVTLSCEQNLNHDAMYWYRQDPGQGLRLIYYSQIVNDFQKGDIAEGYSVSREKKESFPLTVTSAQKNPTAFYLCASSRADTSGWQETQYFGPGTRLLVL.